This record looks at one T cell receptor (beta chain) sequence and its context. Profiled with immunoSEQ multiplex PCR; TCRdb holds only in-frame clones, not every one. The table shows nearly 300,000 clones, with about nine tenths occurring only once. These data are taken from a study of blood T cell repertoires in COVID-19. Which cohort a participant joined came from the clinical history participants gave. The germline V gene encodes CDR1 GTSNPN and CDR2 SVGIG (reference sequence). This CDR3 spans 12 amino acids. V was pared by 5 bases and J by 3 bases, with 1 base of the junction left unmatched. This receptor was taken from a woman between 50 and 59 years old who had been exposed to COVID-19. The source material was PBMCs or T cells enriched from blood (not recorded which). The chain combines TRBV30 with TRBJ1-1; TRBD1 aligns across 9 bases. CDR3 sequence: CAWDRGDTEAFF. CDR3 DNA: TGTGCCTGGGACAGGGGGGACACTGAAGCTTTCTTT.